This T cell receptor (beta chain) was captured in a study of T cell repertoires in cytomegalovirus infection. Study-level background: The study used recently identified HLA-C-restricted and well-studied HLA-B-restricted CMV epitopes. Through public TCR beta signatures, both CMV infection and matching HLA type were indicated. General study results and limits: Clonotypes of TCR beta that were HLA-C-restricted and CMV-specific dominated the ex vivo response. Totalled public TCR beta family frequency picked out people who carried CMV plus the relevant HLA.

Germline V gene sequence: CDR1 SGHAT, CDR2 FQNNGV. V lost 3 bases to trimming and J lost 3 bases, with 15 bases between them. The CDR3 runs to 15 residues. TCRdb redid the calling of the reads with MiXCR, one entry per CDR3 protein. Of approximately 76,000 distinct CDR3 sequences listed, more than 20% are singletons. Regarding this clonotype: Its antigen is unidentified.

Sample: CD8+ T cells from cultured PBMCs, taken from culture after CMV antigen stimulation. V and J are TRBV11-2 and TRBJ2-7; TRBD1 might be the D (5 bases). This sequence originates from a human donor in good health (CMV status not recorded). Some clones in this sample may be carry-over from other donors' samples. The CDR3 region is CASSFYSGSFYEQYF. The CDR3 DNA reads TGTGCCAGCAGCTTTTATTCAGGGTCCTTCTACGAGCAGTACTTC.